The rows below give T cell receptor beta chains drawn from one sample of a study of blood T cell repertoires in COVID-19. The assay was immunoSEQ multiplex PCR, and TCRdb's table has in-frame clones only and misses some. The profile shows about 220,000 clones, 86% of them singletons. Sequencing was performed on PBMCs or T cells enriched from blood (not recorded which). These receptors were obtained from a middle-aged woman with acute COVID-19. Both conserved end residues are part of each CDR3. A D gene is named only where the DNA matches it firmly. Rows may omit the clone size; those that give it use once, few, many or a size class.

clone_size: NA
v_call: TRBV7-8
j_call: TRBJ1-2
d_call: TRBD1
cdr3_aa: CASSPRDRANYGYTF
cdr3_nt: TGTGCCAGCAGCCCTCGGGACAGAGCTAACTATGGCTACACCTTC

clone_size: NA
v_call: TRBV10-3
j_call: TRBJ2-7
d_call: NA
cdr3_aa: CAISDSGTRLEQYF
cdr3_nt: TGTGCCATCAGTGACTCCGGGACACGTCTCGAGCAGTACTTC

clone_size: few
v_call: TRBV3-1/TRBV3-2
j_call: TRBJ1-2
d_call: TRBD1
cdr3_aa: CASSHVDRANYGYTF
cdr3_nt: TGTGCCAGCAGCCATGTCGACAGGGCTAACTATGGCTACACCTTC

clone_size: NA
v_call: TRBV14
j_call: TRBJ1-2
d_call: NA
cdr3_aa: CASSQGQGLVDGYTF
cdr3_nt: TGTGCCAGCAGCCAAGGGCAGGGGTTGGTAGATGGCTACACCTTC

clone_size: few
v_call: TRBV15
j_call: TRBJ1-5
d_call: NA
cdr3_aa: CATSRDSQGHQPQHF
cdr3_nt: TGTGCCACCAGCAGAGATTCACAGGGCCATCAGCCCCAGCATTTT

clone_size: few
v_call: TRBV14
j_call: TRBJ1-2
d_call: NA
cdr3_aa: CASSPPSNYGYTF
cdr3_nt: TGTGCCAGCAGCCCCCCCTCTAACTATGGCTACACCTTC

clone_size: NA
v_call: TRBV7-9
j_call: TRBJ1-3
d_call: NA
cdr3_aa: CASSLREISGNTIYF
cdr3_nt: TGTGCCAGCAGCTTACGGGAGATCTCTGGAAACACCATATATTTT

clone_size: NA
v_call: TRBV6-5
j_call: TRBJ1-2
d_call: NA
cdr3_aa: CASSSRGRGRYGYTF
cdr3_nt: TGTGCCAGCAGTTCCCGCGGTAGGGGCCGCTATGGCTACACCTTC

clone_size: NA
v_call: TRBV9
j_call: TRBJ1-5
d_call: TRBD1
cdr3_aa: CASSAGQGHQPQHF
cdr3_nt: TGTGCCAGCAGCGCGGGACAGGGACATCAGCCCCAGCATTTT

clone_size: NA
v_call: TRBV19
j_call: TRBJ2-1
d_call: TRBD2
cdr3_aa: CASSTQSGLAGLNNEQFF
cdr3_nt: TGTGCCAGTAGTACACAGTCCGGACTAGCCGGGTTGAACAATGAGCAGTTCTTC

clone_size: few
v_call: TRBV6-5
j_call: TRBJ1-1
d_call: NA
cdr3_aa: CASSYLGARMETEAFF
cdr3_nt: TGTGCCAGCAGTTACCTGGGGGCGCGAATGGAGACTGAAGCTTTCTTT

clone_size: NA
v_call: TRBV7-2
j_call: TRBJ1-3
d_call: TRBD1
cdr3_aa: CASSLAGTELSF
cdr3_nt: TGTGCCAGCAGCTTAGCGGGGACAGAATTGAGCTTT

clone_size: NA
v_call: TRBV2
j_call: TRBJ1-5
d_call: NA
cdr3_aa: CASSERTNQPQHF
cdr3_nt: TGTGCCAGCAGTGAGAGAACCAATCAGCCCCAGCATTTT

clone_size: NA
v_call: TRBV7-9
j_call: TRBJ2-3
d_call: TRBD1
cdr3_aa: CASSLRQGPDTQYF
cdr3_nt: TGTGCCAGCAGCTTGAGACAGGGTCCAGATACGCAGTATTTT

clone_size: NA
v_call: TRBV11-3
j_call: TRBJ2-1
d_call: TRBD2
cdr3_aa: CASSLESLAGYNEQFF
cdr3_nt: TGTGCCAGCAGCTTAGAAAGTCTAGCGGGATACAATGAGCAGTTCTTC

clone_size: NA
v_call: TRBV2
j_call: TRBJ2-2
d_call: NA
cdr3_aa: CASRAALEYTGELFF
cdr3_nt: TGTGCCAGCAGGGCGGCTCTAGAGTACACCGGGGAGCTGTTTTTT

clone_size: NA
v_call: TRBV7-3
j_call: TRBJ1-2
d_call: TRBD1
cdr3_aa: CASSPGQGHGYTF
cdr3_nt: TGTGCCAGCAGCCCCGGACAGGGTCATGGCTACACCTTC

clone_size: once
v_call: TRBV7-9
j_call: TRBJ1-1
d_call: NA
cdr3_aa: CASSLVIRNTEAFF
cdr3_nt: TGTGCCAGCAGCTTAGTCATCAGAAACACTGAAGCTTTCTTT

clone_size: NA
v_call: TRBV11-2
j_call: TRBJ1-1
d_call: NA
cdr3_aa: CASSSGQFLNTEAFF
cdr3_nt: TGTGCCAGCAGCTCCGGACAGTTTTTGAACACTGAAGCTTTCTTT

clone_size: NA
v_call: TRBV11-1
j_call: TRBJ1-1
d_call: NA
cdr3_aa: CASSFSAPPGVAFF
cdr3_nt: TGTGCCAGCAGCTTTTCGGCACCTCCGGGGGTAGCTTTCTTT

clone_size: NA
v_call: TRBV4-1
j_call: TRBJ1-1
d_call: TRBD1
cdr3_aa: CASSRDRGNTEAFF
cdr3_nt: TGCGCCAGCAGCCGGGACAGGGGAAACACTGAAGCTTTCTTT

clone_size: NA
v_call: TRBV9
j_call: TRBJ1-6
d_call: TRBD1
cdr3_aa: CASSPRTGLSPLHF
cdr3_nt: TGTGCCAGCAGCCCTCGGACAGGTTTGTCACCCCTCCACTTT

clone_size: NA
v_call: TRBV4-1
j_call: TRBJ1-1
d_call: NA
cdr3_aa: CASSHLTQGRNTEAFF
cdr3_nt: TGCGCCAGCAGCCACCTCACACAGGGACGGAACACTGAAGCTTTCTTT

clone_size: once
v_call: TRBV19
j_call: TRBJ1-6
d_call: TRBD1
cdr3_aa: CASRGQSSYNSPLHF
cdr3_nt: TGTGCCAGCAGGGGACAGAGCTCCTATAATTCACCCCTCCACTTT